This T cell receptor (beta chain) is drawn from a study of OX40 agonist ivuxolimab in advanced cancers. The CDR3 contains 20 residues. With 0 bases clipped from V and 3 bases from J, the junction kept 18 bases outside the gene matches. CDR1 and CDR2 from the germline V gene are SGHRS and YFSETQ. The protocol was immunoSEQ multiplex PCR, while the TCRdb copy is restricted to in-frame clones and leaves out a portion. Seen here are roughly 67,000 clones, roughly 90% observed once, and the top ten hold over 0.25%. Sequenced here: CD4+ or CD8+ T cells sorted from blood, sampled in a trial of the OX40 agonist ivuxolimab. This TCR derives from an adult with an advanced solid tumor such as melanoma, head and neck, liver or kidney cancer. The chain employs TRBV5-1 and TRBJ2-3, with TRBD2 matching 8 bases. This CDR3 reads CASSLAFRSGSVPGTDTQYF. CDR3 in DNA: TGCGCCAGCAGCTTGGCCTTTCGGAGCGGGAGTGTCCCCGGGACAGATACGCAGTATTTT.